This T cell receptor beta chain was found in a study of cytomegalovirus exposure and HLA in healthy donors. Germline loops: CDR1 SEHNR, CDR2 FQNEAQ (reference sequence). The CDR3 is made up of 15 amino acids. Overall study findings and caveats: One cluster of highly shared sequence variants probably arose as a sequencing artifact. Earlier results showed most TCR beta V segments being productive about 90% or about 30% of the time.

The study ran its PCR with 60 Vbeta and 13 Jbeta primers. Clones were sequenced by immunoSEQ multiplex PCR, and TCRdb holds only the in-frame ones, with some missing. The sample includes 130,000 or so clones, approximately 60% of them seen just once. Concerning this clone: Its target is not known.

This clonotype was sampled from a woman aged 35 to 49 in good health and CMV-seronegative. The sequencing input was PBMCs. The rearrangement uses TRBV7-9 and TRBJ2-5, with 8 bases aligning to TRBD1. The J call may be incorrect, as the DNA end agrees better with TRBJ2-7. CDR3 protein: CASSFNRDRGDEQYF. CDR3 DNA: TGTGCCAGCAGCTTTAACCGAGACAGGGGTGACGAGCAGTACTTC.